One T cell receptor (beta chain) is described in this entry. The entry originates in a study of blood T cell repertoires in COVID-19. Study at large: Material from acute and convalescent COVID-19 was sourced from the United States, Italy and Spain.

Participants came from about two dozen US areas, aged roughly 18 to 95 years. Participants were placed into cohorts based on the clinical history they reported. As handled by the study authors: Amplified reference gene primers provided the basis for estimating nucleated cell counts. Assay: immunoSEQ multiplex PCR; the TCRdb copy retains only in-frame clones and omits some. That table gives V, J and clone size, and the DNA gave D and trimming. The table has 160,000 or so clones, about 85% seen once. The sequenced sample consisted of PBMCs or T cells enriched from blood (not recorded which). This clonotype was sampled from a woman aged 40 to 50 with acute COVID-19.

The CDR3 sequence: CASSLRLEETQYF. CDR3 nucleotides: TGTGCCAGCAGCCTCAGACTAGAAGAGACCCAGTACTTC. The chain uses TRBV11-3 and TRBJ2-5; tentative D call: TRBD2 (6 bases). The length of the CDR3 is 13 residues. The germline V and J ends were trimmed by 5 bases and 3 bases, with 10 bases remaining between them. Germline CDR1 and CDR2: SGHNT and YENEEA. The full variable domain, rest sourced from reference TRBV11-3 and TRBJ2-5, is EAGVVQSPRYKIIEKKQPVAFWCNPISGHNTLYWYLQNLGQGPELLIRYENEEAVDDSQLPKDRFSAERLKGVDSTLKIQPAELGDSAVYLCASSLRLEETQYFGPGTRLLVL.